This entry concerns a single TCR beta chain. Its cognate antigen is unknown. Each CDR3 protein gets one entry in TCRdb, which reprocessed the 5' RACE reads and gives no DNA. Its listing shows approximately 550,000 distinct CDR3 sequences. These data come from a study of T cells expressing NK-cell markers. Study-level results: Several donors likewise had their CD3+CD56-NKG2C+ fraction led by these clonotypes.

The source material was blood T cells: a sorted CD56 or NKG2C T cell subset, CD4+ or CD8+ T cells, or bulk PBMC T cells (not recorded which). The TCR sequence derives from a man aged 18 to 30 in good health.

CDR3 residues: CSVGFMASGRTKNIQYF. The gene calls are TRBV29-1 and TRBJ2-4; the D call from TCRdb, TRBD2, cannot be confirmed without DNA. CDR1 SQVTM and CDR2 ANQGSEA come from the germline V gene. This CDR3 has 17 residues.